A single sample is the source of the 19 T cell receptor beta chains below, sequenced in a study of T-cell memory formation after mild COVID-19 (dated by TCRdb to about 2021). Libraries were built with 5' RACE. The sample was run on an Illumina NovaSeq 6000. TCRdb itself trimmed the public reads at Q25 with fastp, ran MiXCR and retained productive beta chains. Each CDR3 protein gets just one entry, which takes the most common genes and DNA from the rows behind it. Recorded for this sample are roughly 450,000 distinct CDR3 sequences; over 15% of them occurred a single time. The top ten clones comprise roughly 21% of the sample. The sample was PBMCs or a T cell subset sorted from them (not recorded which). All receptors derive from a man between 18 and 29 years old who had mild COVID-19 (a few samples of this study predate the infection). The sample titles of this study are shuffled in the database, so cell type and time point are left out; the donor was told from shared clones.

The J gene is TRBJ2-5, the V gene TRBV10-3; either TRBD1 or TRBD2 may fit D (6 bases each). Germline CDR1 ENHRY, CDR2 SYGVKD. CDR3 length: 15 amino acids. Trimming shortened V by 0 bases and J by 1 base, and 9 bases separated the two germline ends. This CDR3 reads CAISESGGLQETQYF. As DNA, the CDR3 is TGTGCCATCAGTGAGTCTGGGGGGCTCCAAGAGACCCAGTACTTC.

This chain links TRBV20-1 with TRBJ1-1; TRBD1 is a possible D gene (6 bases). The CDR3 runs to 13 residues. The V and J ends lost 6 bases and 4 bases respectively, with 15 bases between them. In germline, CDR1 is DFQATT, CDR2 SNEGSKA (reference sequence). CDR3 residues: CSARGQFATEAFF. The DNA of the CDR3 is TGCAGTGCGAGGGGACAATTCGCCACTGAAGCTTTCTTT.

V usage is TRBV4-2 and J usage is TRBJ2-1, with D perhaps matching TRBD1 (6 bases). V was trimmed by 3 bases and J by 0 bases, leaving 15 bases between them. The CDR3 loop spans 17 amino acids. The germline CDR1 and CDR2 sequences are LGHNA and YNFKEQ. The CDR3 reads CASSQDDRPRSYNEQFF. The CDR3 DNA reads TGTGCCAGCAGCCAGGATGACAGGCCTCGCTCCTACAATGAGCAGTTCTTC.

The chain joins TRBV6-5 to TRBJ1-1; TRBD1 aligns across 10 bases. The CDR3 has 16 residues. V lost 2 bases and J lost 5; bases outside the gene matches: 8. Germline V lookup: CDR1 MNHEY, CDR2 SVGAGI. The chain's CDR3 is CASSYAFGQGETEAFF. The DNA of the CDR3 is TGTGCCAGCAGTTACGCCTTTGGACAGGGGGAGACTGAAGCTTTCTTT.

Only a few counts were recorded for this clonotype. This sequence joins TRBV19 and TRBJ2-4; D might be TRBD1 (5 bases). Germline-derived CDR1 and CDR2 are LNHDA and SQIVND (reference sequence). Trimming cost V 5 bases and J 0 bases, with 11 bases left between them. The CDR3 extends over 15 amino acids. The CDR3, as DNA: TGTGCCAGTAGTCCCAGACAGTTAGCCAAAAACATTCAGTACTTC. This encodes CASSPRQLAKNIQYF.

This chain connects TRBV12-3 or TRBV12-4 to TRBJ1-5, with D possibly being TRBD1 (5 bases). Trimming removed 6 bases from V and 2 bases from J, with 8 bases in between. The CDR3 contains 13 residues. The CDR3 DNA reads as TGTGCCAGCAGAGGGGCTGGCAATCAGCCCCAGCATTTT. As protein: CASRGAGNQPQHF.

CDR3 nucleotide sequence: TGTGCCAGCAGTGCGGACAGGGGATACGAGCAGTACGTC. It codes for CASSADRGYEQYV. The chain couples TRBV6-1 to TRBJ2-7; TRBD1 aligns across 9 bases. J gave up 4 bases and V 4 bases, and 2 bases lay outside the gene matches. Germline V gene data show CDR1 as MNHNS and CDR2 as SASEGT. The CDR3 has 13 residues.

This clonotype was seen at least ten times. The V and J genes are TRBV6-5 and TRBJ2-3, with D perhaps matching TRBD2 (6 bases). There are 14 residues in the CDR3. The germline V gene has CDR1 MNHEY and CDR2 SVGAGI. The V and J ends lost 2 bases and 0 bases respectively, with 6 bases between them. Written as DNA, the CDR3 is TGTGCCAGCAGTTACCTAGCGAGCACAGATACGCAGTATTTT. This codes for CASSYLASTDTQYF.

As to this clonotype: At one boundary the junction diverges from the germline segment, which might be a read error. This chain joins TRBV5-1 and TRBJ2-1, with D tentatively TRBD1 or TRBD2 (5 bases each). The CDR3 extends over 16 amino acids. Germline CDR1 and CDR2: SGHRS and YFSETQ. The CDR3 DNA follows: TGCTCCAGCAGTACGAGGGGTGATCTCTCCTACAATGAGCAGTTCTTC. Translated: CSSSTRGDLSYNEQFF. The variable domain in full, completed from reference TRBV5-1 and TRBJ2-1, reads KAGVTQTPRYLIKTRGQQVTLSCSPISGHRSVSWYQQTPGQGLQFLFEYFSETQRNKGNFPGRFSGRQFSNSRSEMNVSTLELGDSALYLCSSSTRGDLSYNEQFFGPGTRLTVL.

This chain uses TRBV5-1 with TRBJ2-7, with D hard to call. Germline CDR1 and CDR2: SGHRS and YFSETQ. The CDR3 is 13 amino acids. V shed 4 bases and J shed 7 bases, with 15 bases lying between them. CDR3 amino acids: CASSPGGQGEQYV. In DNA form, the CDR3 reads TGCGCCAGCAGCCCCGGTGGCCAAGGGGAGCAGTACGTC.

The chain carries TRBV18 and TRBJ1-4, with D perhaps TRBD1 (5 bases). The germline V gene encodes CDR1 KGHSH and CDR2 LQKENI. The V end was cut by 3 bases, the J end by 3 bases, with 8 bases between. The CDR3 spans 14 residues. The CDR3 is CASSPREANEKLFF. Written as DNA, the CDR3 is TGTGCCAGCTCACCCAGGGAGGCTAATGAAAAACTGTTTTTT.

The chain uses TRBV12-3 or TRBV12-4 and TRBJ2-3; TRBD1 might be the D (6 bases). Trimming shortened V by 5 bases and J by 0 bases, and 12 bases separated the two germline ends. The CDR3 covers 15 residues. CDR3 sequence reads: CASSRGSASTDTQYF. Written as DNA, the CDR3 is TGTGCCAGCAGTAGGGGGTCGGCCAGCACAGATACGCAGTATTTT.

The sample holds a few counts of this clonotype. The gene calls are TRBV6-6 and TRBJ1-6; D uncertain. This CDR3 is 17 amino acids long. Germline CDR1 reads MNHNY; CDR2 reads SVGAGI (reference sequence). Trimming pared 2 bases from V and 2 bases from J, leaving 13 bases between. The DNA of the CDR3 is TGTGCCAGCAGTTACGCCCCGGCTAGGGCCTATAATTCACCCCTCCACTTT. It translates to CASSYAPARAYNSPLHF.

The gene calls are TRBV5-1 and TRBJ2-7; the D gene is possibly TRBD2 (6 bases). CDR1 and CDR2 (germline): SGHRS, YFSETQ. This CDR3 is built from 13 residues. V was clipped by 7 bases and J by 0 bases, with 11 bases between them. The CDR3 sequence: CASRRDSSYEQYV. DNA for the CDR3: TGCGCCAGCCGGCGGGATAGCTCCTACGAGCAGTACGTC.

The chain is built from TRBV19 and TRBJ2-1; a possible D gene is TRBD2 (6 bases). Germline CDR1 reads LNHDA; CDR2 reads SQIVND (reference sequence). The ends were cut back, 3 bases at V and 7 bases at J, with 7 bases in the middle. CDR3 size: 12 residues. The CDR3 DNA reads TGTGCCAGTAGTATGGAGGGGAATGAGCAGTTCTTC. This encodes CASSMEGNEQFF.

This chain connects TRBV6-1 to TRBJ2-7, with D hard to call. This CDR3 comprises 13 residues. CDR1 and CDR2 from the germline V gene are MNHNS and SASEGT. V shed 1 base and J shed 4 bases, with 8 bases lying between them. CDR3: CASSEGWGYEQYF. The CDR3 nucleotides are TGTGCCAGCAGTGAAGGCTGGGGATACGAGCAGTACTTC.

This clonotype was seen only a few times. The chain combines TRBV6-2 or TRBV6-3 with TRBJ2-4; D not certain. From germline, CDR1 is MNHEY and CDR2 SVGEGT. This CDR3 comprises 15 residues. Trimming took off 3 bases at V and 0 bases at J, with 9 bases between the two ends. The DNA for the CDR3 is TGTGCCAGCAGTTATCTGCCAGAAGCCAAAAACATTCAGTACTTC. This sequence encodes CASSYLPEAKNIQYF.

The V and J genes are TRBV12-3 or TRBV12-4 and TRBJ2-5; 9 nucleotides align to TRBD1. The junction had 2 bases not matched to a gene; V was cut back by 0 bases and J by 3 bases. There are 15 residues in the CDR3. The CDR3 spells CASSLAGTGKETQYF. The CDR3 DNA follows: TGTGCCAGCAGTTTAGCCGGGACAGGGAAAGAGACCCAGTACTTC.

There are a few counts of this clonotype. The chain employs TRBV4-2 and TRBJ2-3; D unresolved. This CDR3 region has 12 residues. V dropped 3 bases and J dropped 6 bases, with 7 bases sitting between them. Germline-derived CDR1 and CDR2 are LGHNA and YNFKEQ. In DNA form, the CDR3 reads TGTGCCAGCAGCCAGCTGGGCGATACGCAGTATTTT. This gives the protein CASSQLGDTQYF.